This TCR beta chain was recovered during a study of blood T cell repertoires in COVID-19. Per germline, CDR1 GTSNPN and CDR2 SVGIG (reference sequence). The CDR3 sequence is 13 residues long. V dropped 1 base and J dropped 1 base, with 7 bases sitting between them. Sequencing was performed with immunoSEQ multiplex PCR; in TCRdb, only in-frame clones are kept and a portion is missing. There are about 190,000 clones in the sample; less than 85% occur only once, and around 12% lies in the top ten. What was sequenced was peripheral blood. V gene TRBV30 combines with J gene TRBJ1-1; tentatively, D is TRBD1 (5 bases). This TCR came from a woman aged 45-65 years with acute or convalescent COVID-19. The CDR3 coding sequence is TGTGCCTGGAGTGGACAGTCGAACACTGAAGCTTTCTTT. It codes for CAWSGQSNTEAFF.